This T cell receptor (beta chain) was sequenced during a study of blood T cells in healthy people across ages. Isolation per sample recovered at least 7 million PBMCs. Together with a sample-barcoded 5' primer, a J-beta primer mix was included in a second PCR lasting roughly 6 to 12 cycles. Using its own MiXCR run on the 5' RACE reads, TCRdb lists one record per CDR3 protein. This table has over a million distinct CDR3 sequences, around 45% appearing once. As for this clonotype: This may come from a read error, since a much larger clone is one base off.

V gave up 3 bases and J gave up 1 base, with 3 bases separating them. The germline V gene has CDR1 SQVTM and CDR2 ANQGSEA. This CDR3 has 11 residues. The gene calls are TRBV29-1 and TRBJ1-2; D gene uncertain. The sequence was collected from a woman aged 60-75 years in good health. The material sequenced was blood. DNA for the CDR3: TGCAGCGTTGATGATAACTATGGCTACACCTTC. This sequence encodes CSVDDNYGYTF.